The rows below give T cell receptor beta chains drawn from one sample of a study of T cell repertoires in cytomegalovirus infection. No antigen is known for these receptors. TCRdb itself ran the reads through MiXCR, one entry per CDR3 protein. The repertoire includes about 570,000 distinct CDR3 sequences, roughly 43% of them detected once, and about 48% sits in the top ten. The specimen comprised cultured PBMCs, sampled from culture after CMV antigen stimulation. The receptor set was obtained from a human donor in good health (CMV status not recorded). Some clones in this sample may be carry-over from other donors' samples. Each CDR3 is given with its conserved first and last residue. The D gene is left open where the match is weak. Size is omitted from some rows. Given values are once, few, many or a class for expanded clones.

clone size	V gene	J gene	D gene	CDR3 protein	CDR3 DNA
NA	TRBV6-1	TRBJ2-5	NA	CAHAAEGETQYF	TGTGCCCACGCGGCCGAAGGAGAGACCCAGTACTTC
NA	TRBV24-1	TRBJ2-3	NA	CATSDLFKNTQYF	TGTGCCACCAGTGATTTATTTAAGAATACGCAGTATTTT
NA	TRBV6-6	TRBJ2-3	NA	CASNTATSTDTQYF	TGTGCCAGCAATACAGCTACTAGCACAGATACGCAGTATTTT
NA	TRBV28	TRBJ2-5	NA	CASSLGQGPQETQYF	TGTGCCAGCAGCTTAGGGCAGGGGCCCCAAGAGACCCAGTACTTC
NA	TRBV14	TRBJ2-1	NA	CVSSPGFYNEQFF	TGTGTCAGCAGCCCCGGGTTCTACAATGAGCAGTTCTTC
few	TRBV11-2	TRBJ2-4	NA	CASSLLRDSNIQYF	TGTGCCAGCAGCCTCCTGAGGGACTCGAACATTCAGTACTTC
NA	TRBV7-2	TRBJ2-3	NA	CASSLAKSSTDTQYF	TGTGCCAGCAGCTTAGCGAAATCTAGCACAGATACGCAGTATTTT
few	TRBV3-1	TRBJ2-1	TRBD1	CASSLGGQEAVRFF	TGTGCCAGCAGCTTAGGTGGACAGGAGGCGGTGAGGTTCTTC
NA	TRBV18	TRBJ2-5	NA	CASSQFQADQETQYF	TGTGCCAGCTCACAATTCCAAGCCGACCAAGAGACCCAGTACTTC
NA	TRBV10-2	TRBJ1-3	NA	CASTKGGSSGNTIYF	TGCGCCAGCACTAAAGGCGGGAGCTCTGGAAACACCATATATTTT
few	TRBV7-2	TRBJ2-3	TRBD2	CASSSLRRLAGGRGTDTQYF	TGTGCCAGCAGCTCCCTTCGACGACTAGCGGGGGGGCGGGGCACAGATACGCAGTATTTT
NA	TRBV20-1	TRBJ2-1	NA	CSAQTGTLRDEQFF	TGCAGTGCCCAGACCGGGACCCTCAGGGATGAGCAGTTCTTC
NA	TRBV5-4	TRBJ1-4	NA	CASSSTGGWNEKLFF	TGTGCCAGCAGCTCGACCGGGGGCTGGAATGAAAAACTGTTTTTT
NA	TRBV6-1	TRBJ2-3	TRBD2	CASKKTSGDTQYF	TGTGCCAGCAAGAAGACTAGCGGAGATACGCAGTATTTT
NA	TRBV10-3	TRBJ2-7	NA	CAISESFQIYEQYF	TGTGCCATCAGTGAGTCTTTTCAGATCTACGAGCAGTACTTC
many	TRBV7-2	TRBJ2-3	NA	CASNLPYTSTDTQYF	TGTGCCAGCAACCTCCCCTATACAAGCACAGATACGCAGTATTTT
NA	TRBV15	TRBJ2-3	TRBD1	CATSREQGATPDTQYF	TGTGCCACCAGCAGAGAGCAGGGGGCTACTCCAGATACGCAGTATTTT
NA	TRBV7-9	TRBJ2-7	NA	CASSPVGARYF	TGTGCCAGCTCCCCCGTGGGCGCCCGGTACTTC
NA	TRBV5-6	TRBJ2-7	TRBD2	CASRSTSGRFYEQYF	TGTGCCAGCAGGTCTACTAGCGGGAGATTCTACGAGCAGTACTTC
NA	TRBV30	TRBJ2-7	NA	CAWSVIGYEQYF	TGTGCCTGGAGTGTAATAGGTTACGAGCAGTACTTC
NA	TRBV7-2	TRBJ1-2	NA	CASSLAPRTDYVYTF	TGTGCCAGCAGCTTAGCCCCCAGGACAGATTATGTCTACACCTTC
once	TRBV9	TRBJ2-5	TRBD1	CASSVVGTGSGETQYF	TGTGCCAGCAGCGTAGTAGGGACAGGGTCGGGGGAGACCCAGTACTTC
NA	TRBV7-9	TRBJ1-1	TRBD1	CASHRDRGNTEAFF	TGTGCCAGCCATAGGGACAGGGGGAACACTGAAGCTTTCTTT
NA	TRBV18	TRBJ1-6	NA	CASSPMWPLHF	TGTGCCAGCTCACCAATGTGGCCCCTCCACTTT
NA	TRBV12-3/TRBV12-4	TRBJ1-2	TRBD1	CASRGTGKSYGYTF	TGTGCCAGCAGGGGGACAGGGAAGAGCTATGGCTACACCTTC
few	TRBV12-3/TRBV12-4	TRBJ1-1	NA	CASSLDMDSEAFF	TGTGCCAGCAGTTTGGACATGGACTCTGAAGCTTTCTTT
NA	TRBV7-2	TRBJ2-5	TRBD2	CASSLHSGPNQETQYF	TGTGCCAGCAGCTTACATAGCGGGCCAAACCAAGAGACCCAGTACTTC
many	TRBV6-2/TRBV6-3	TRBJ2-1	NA	CASSGGGDEQFF	TGTGCCAGCTCAGGAGGCGGGGATGAGCAGTTCTTC
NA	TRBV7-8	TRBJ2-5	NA	CASSPLRERVTQYF	TGTGCCAGCAGCCCGCTGCGAGAGCGGGTGACCCAGTACTTC
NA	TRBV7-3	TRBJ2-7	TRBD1	CASSSPRQGQRDEQYF	TGTGCCAGCAGCTCGCCCCGACAGGGACAAAGGGACGAGCAGTACTTC
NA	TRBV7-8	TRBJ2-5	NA	CASSLAGALGGGETQYF	TGTGCCAGCAGCTTAGCGGGGGCCCTAGGAGGGGGAGAGACCCAGTACTTC
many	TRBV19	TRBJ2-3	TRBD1	CASRDRGSTDTQYF	TGTGCCAGTAGGGACAGGGGGAGCACAGATACGCAGTATTTT